The 9 T cell receptor beta chains in this list originate from one sample, sequenced in a study of monozygotic twins with inflammatory bowel disease. Using the 5' RACE reads, TCRdb records one entry per CDR3 protein without DNA. The table for this sample gives roughly 150,000 distinct CDR3 sequences. The specimen was blood. The receptors stem from a human donor with ulcerative colitis or Crohn's disease, or a healthy co-twin of an affected twin (not recorded which).

The V and J genes are TRBV4-3 and TRBJ1-1. CDR1 and CDR2 (germline): LGHNA, YSLEER. CDR3 length: 14 amino acids. The CDR3 spells CASSQDSRYTEAFF.

The gene calls are TRBV5-1 and TRBJ1-1. From germline, CDR1 is SGHRS and CDR2 YFSETQ. There are 13 residues in the CDR3. CDR3 amino acids: CASSAWQNTEAFF.

This chain's CDR3 is CASTPGMNTEAFF. J is TRBJ1-1 and V is TRBV7-9; with no DNA, the TCRdb D assignment of TRBD1 cannot be verified. Germline V gene sequence: CDR1 SEHNR, CDR2 FQNEAQ (reference sequence). CDR3 size: 13 residues.

The CDR3 protein is CSARDVQKLNQPQHF. This chain links TRBV20-1 with TRBJ1-5. Germline CDR1 DFQATT, CDR2 SNEGSKA (reference sequence). This CDR3 has 15 amino acids.

The V call is TRBV4-3, the J call TRBJ2-5. The CDR3 has 13 residues. Germline-derived CDR1 and CDR2 are LGHNA and YSLEER. The CDR3 region is CASSQVRQETQYF.

The rearrangement uses TRBV20-1 and TRBJ1-2; TCRdb names TRBD1, which stays unverified in the absence of DNA. Germline-derived CDR1 and CDR2 are DFQATT and SNEGSKA (reference sequence). The CDR3 sequence is 15 residues long. The CDR3: CSASGTGAGNYGYTF.

V gene TRBV7-2 combines with J gene TRBJ1-1; the TCRdb D gene call, TRBD1, has no DNA to confirm it. CDR1 and CDR2 from the germline V gene are SGHTA and FQGNSA. CDR3 length equals 15 residues. CDR3 amino acids: CASSATGGVNTEAFF.

The chain combines TRBV4-3 with TRBJ2-1; no DNA is available, so the TRBD1 call from TCRdb remains unchecked. Germline values: CDR1 LGHNA, CDR2 YSLEER. The CDR3 consists of 13 residues. The CDR3 here is CASSQDDRTLQFF.

The V gene is TRBV20-1, the J gene TRBJ2-1; the TRBD2 assignment by TCRdb is unverifiable without DNA. The CDR3 length is 14 residues. Germline V gene sequence: CDR1 DFQATT, CDR2 SNEGSKA (reference sequence). CDR3 sequence reads: CSATGTSDYNEQFF.